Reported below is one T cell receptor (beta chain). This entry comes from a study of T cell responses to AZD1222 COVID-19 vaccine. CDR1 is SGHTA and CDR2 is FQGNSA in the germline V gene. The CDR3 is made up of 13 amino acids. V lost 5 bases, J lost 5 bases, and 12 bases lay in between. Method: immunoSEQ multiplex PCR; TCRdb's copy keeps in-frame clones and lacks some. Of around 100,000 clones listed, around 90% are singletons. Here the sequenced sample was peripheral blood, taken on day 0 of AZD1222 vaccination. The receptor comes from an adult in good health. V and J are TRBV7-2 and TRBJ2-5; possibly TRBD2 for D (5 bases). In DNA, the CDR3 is TGTGCCAGCAGCACCTACACTAGGGAGACCCAGTACTTC. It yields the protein CASSTYTRETQYF.